These T cell receptor beta chains were read from a single sample in a study of breast tumors, draining lymph nodes, adjacent tissues. TCRdb used MiXCR to reprocess the multiplex PCR reads, holding one entry per CDR3 protein. The sample contains 200,000 or so distinct CDR3 sequences, 30% to 40% of which appear only once. Sequences were obtained from axillary lymph node tissue. The receptors here all came from a female donor with breast cancer. Some clones in this sample may be carry-over from other donors' samples. Both conserved end residues are trimmed from each CDR3.

TRBJ1-5 | TRBV25-1 | 11 | ASKRTGKQPQH
TRBJ1-2 | TRBV20-1 | 12 | SARSGQGAGGYT
TRBJ2-7 | TRBV13 | 13 | ASSLTSGNIYEQY
TRBJ2-5 | TRBV2 | 12 | ASSGQGFQEAQY
TRBJ1-5 | TRBV2 | 13 | ASSEGGWSNQPQH
TRBJ2-7 | TRBV6-1 | 10 | ASRNQGYEQY
TRBJ2-2 | TRBV6-2/TRBV6-3 | 14 | ASSHSHRANTGELF
TRBJ2-7 | TRBV6-5 | 12 | ASRVQARGNEQY
TRBJ2-2 | TRBV2 | 12 | ASGLRSNTGELF
TRBJ2-2 | TRBV19 | 13 | ASSMSPGDTGKLL
TRBJ2-1 | TRBV9 | 17 | ASSVGGTGTSGYPPPEF
TRBJ2-3 | TRBV11-3 | 11 | ASSLRPADTQY
TRBJ1-4 | TRBV28 | 15 | ASSLGESGSTNEKLF
TRBJ2-5 | TRBV20-1 | 10 | SAREGSETQY
TRBJ1-3 | TRBV24-1 | 12 | ATSDPGQGNTIY
TRBJ2-7 | TRBV6-1 | 11 | ASKRVGGYEQY
TRBJ2-5 | TRBV7-9 | 14 | ASSSSDRGVEETQY
TRBJ1-4 | TRBV5-6 | 12 | ASSPQGAREKLF
TRBJ2-7 | TRBV20-1 | 15 | SARGPTEAGRGREQY
TRBJ2-1 | TRBV20-1 | 9 | SAGMLDEQF
TRBJ1-5 | TRBV6-2/TRBV6-3 | 14 | ASSPIQGDSNQPQH
TRBJ2-2 | TRBV14 | 14 | ASSQGLAGYTGELF
TRBJ2-1 | TRBV30 | 10 | AWRARGYEQF
TRBJ2-7 | TRBV15 | 11 | ATSREAHYEQY
TRBJ2-5 | TRBV7-9 | 13 | ASSVTQGGNQPQY
TRBJ1-1 | TRBV11-2 | 15 | ASSLNHGRGWGTEAF
TRBJ1-4 | TRBV6-1 | 13 | ASSPVKVSNEKLF
TRBJ2-1 | TRBV2 | 11 | ASSEGSRGGQF
TRBJ2-7 | TRBV15 | 13 | ATSRGSSGHYEQY
TRBJ2-1 | TRBV27 | 15 | ASRSNVGTSGRYEQF
TRBJ2-1 | TRBV9 | 14 | ASSVHLAGGPDEQF
TRBJ1-6 | TRBV7-8 | 12 | ASSFRQDNSPLH
TRBJ1-2 | TRBV9 | 13 | ASSQDRGLNYGYT
TRBJ1-2 | TRBV6-6 | 9 | GTEPNYGYT
TRBJ2-1 | TRBV14 | 13 | ASSQRVRARNEQF
TRBJ2-5 | TRBV18 | 11 | ASSPGQQETQY
TRBJ1-5 | TRBV12-3/TRBV12-4 | 13 | ASRGNWDRAQPQH
TRBJ2-6 | TRBV14 | 14 | ASSPGQNSGANALT
TRBJ2-6 | TRBV6-2/TRBV6-3 | 13 | ASSYSGVGANVLT
TRBJ1-5 | TRBV19 | 13 | ASSIGGASNQPQH
TRBJ2-3 | TRBV2 | 12 | ASSDVGSTDTQY
TRBJ2-7 | TRBV10-2 | 12 | ASSDWAGRREQY
TRBJ1-5 | TRBV6-5 | 13 | ASSPGAIDNQPQH
TRBJ1-3 | TRBV6-6 | 14 | ASRPPGQLYGYTIY
TRBJ1-1 | TRBV7-2 | 14 | ASSSRPGVQQTEPF
TRBJ2-1 | TRBV20-1 | 12 | SATYGDYYNEQF
TRBJ2-1 | TRBV10-1 | 11 | ASSALAGNEQF
TRBJ2-7 | TRBV14 | 10 | ARASGTYEQY
TRBJ1-6 | TRBV7-8 | 8 | ASSRIRVP
TRBJ1-6 | TRBV11-2 | 13 | ASSLTGQGLSTLH
TRBJ2-7 | TRBV6-1 | 10 | ASRPPSYEQY
TRBJ1-2 | TRBV6-2/TRBV6-3 | 10 | ASTPGDSGYT
TRBJ1-6 | TRBV6-5 | 12 | ASTMGGGNSPLH
TRBJ1-2 | TRBV9 | 11 | ASSVGSNYGYT
TRBJ2-7 | TRBV30 | 10 | AWSPGRSEQY
TRBJ2-7 | TRBV12-3/TRBV12-4 | 12 | ASREGGGGYEQY
TRBJ1-5 | TRBV3-1 | 10 | ASSRRGQPQH
TRBJ2-3 | TRBV6-1 | 14 | ASSEAAGGATDTQY
TRBJ2-5 | TRBV18 | 12 | ASSPSGRVETQY